These 3 T cell receptor beta chains came from one sample sequenced in a study of OX40 agonist ivuxolimab in advanced cancers. Profiling relied on immunoSEQ multiplex PCR, and the TCRdb table lists in-frame clones only, not all of them. The sample holds fewer than 140,000 clones; around nine tenths are singletons and the top ten take 0.4% to 0.6%. The sequenced sample was CD4+ or CD8+ T cells sorted from blood, obtained in a trial of the OX40 agonist ivuxolimab. The origin of the receptors is an adult with an advanced solid tumor such as melanoma, head and neck, liver or kidney cancer.

CDR3 DNA: TGTGCCTGGAGTTGGGGGAGCTATGGCTACACCTTC. Amino acid sequence: CAWSWGSYGYTF. V and J are TRBV30 and TRBJ1-2; D possibly corresponds to TRBD1 (5 bases). This CDR3 contains 12 residues. In germline, CDR1 is GTSNPN, CDR2 SVGIG (reference sequence). Trimming removed 2 bases from V and 4 bases from J, with 8 bases in between.

The chain links TRBV18 to TRBJ2-7; D remains unclear. The germline V gene encodes CDR1 KGHSH and CDR2 LQKENI. The CDR3 is made up of 14 amino acids. Trimming removed 0 bases from V and 1 base from J, with 7 bases in between. CDR3 in amino acids: CASSPPGMSYEQYF. DNA for the CDR3: TGTGCCAGCTCACCACCGGGAATGTCCTACGAGCAGTACTTC. Variable domain in full (rest from reference TRBV18 and TRBJ2-7): NAGVMQNPRHLVRRRGQEARLRCSPMKGHSHVYWYRQLPEEGLKFMVYLQKENIIDESGMPKERFSAEFPKEGPSILRIQQVVRGDSAAYFCASSPPGMSYEQYFGPGTRLTVT.

The V and J genes are TRBV7-2 and TRBJ2-3; the D is unclear. The CDR3 is made up of 14 amino acids. V was pared by 1 base and J by 2 bases, with 7 bases between. The germline gives CDR1 SGHTA, CDR2 FQGNSA. CDR3 sequence (DNA): TGTGCCAGCAGCTTAGTGAGCCCCACAGATACGCAGTATTTT. Its protein product is CASSLVSPTDTQYF.